Presented here are 5 T cell receptor beta chains from one specimen sequenced in a study of patients with pleural tuberculosis. TCRdb reprocessed the reads via MiXCR and lists one record per CDR3 protein. Among under 65,000 distinct CDR3 sequences listed, approximately 7.9% were seen once. These receptors all stem from a human donor with pleural tuberculosis.

This clonotype was recorded at least ten times. This chain connects TRBV6-5 to TRBJ2-1; the D is unclear. Per germline, CDR1 MNHEY and CDR2 SVGAGI. This CDR3 is 12 amino acids long. Trimming took off 2 bases at V and 3 bases at J, with 2 bases between the two ends. CDR3 in amino acids: CASSYSYNEQFF. CDR3 DNA sequence: TGTGCCAGCAGTTACAGCTACAATGAGCAGTTCTTC.

This clonotype was seen ten or more times. The CDR3 spells CASSFPGPNTEAFF. CDR3 sequence (DNA): TGTGCCAGCAGTTTCCCAGGCCCCAACACTGAAGCTTTCTTT. This sequence joins TRBV27 and TRBJ1-1; no reliable D call. Trimming removed 3 bases from V and 2 bases from J, with 10 bases in between. CDR1 is MNHEY, CDR2 SMNVEV, per germline (reference sequence). The CDR3 has 14 amino acids.

This clonotype was recorded at least ten times. V and J are TRBV29-1 and TRBJ1-1, with 8 bases fitting TRBD1. V shed 6 bases and J 11 bases; nucleotides not matched to a gene: 11. Germline V gene data show CDR1 as SQVTM and CDR2 as ANQGSEA. This CDR3 has 12 amino acids. CDR3 region: CSVSGTGPGAFF. In nucleotides, the CDR3 is TGCAGCGTCAGTGGGACAGGCCCAGGCGCTTTCTTT.

This clonotype was seen ten or more times. CDR3 in amino acids: CASGMGRFNYGYTF. The CDR3 nucleotides are TGTGCCAGCGGGATGGGCAGATTTAACTATGGCTACACCTTC. The rearrangement uses TRBV27 and TRBJ1-2; D not resolved. Germline-derived CDR1 and CDR2 are MNHEY and SMNVEV (reference sequence). The CDR3 has 14 amino acids. Between the trimmed V and J ends, which lost 8 bases and 1 base, there was a span of 14 bases.

This clonotype occurred many times. The chain combines TRBV11-2 with TRBJ2-3, with D unresolved. Trimming took off 3 bases at V and 2 bases at J, with 12 bases between the two ends. The CDR3 is 15 amino acids. Germline V gene sequence: CDR1 SGHAT, CDR2 FQNNGV. CDR3 DNA: TGTGCCAGCAGCTTCGTTTCAGCCTACACAGATACGCAGTATTTT. Amino acid sequence: CASSFVSAYTDTQYF.